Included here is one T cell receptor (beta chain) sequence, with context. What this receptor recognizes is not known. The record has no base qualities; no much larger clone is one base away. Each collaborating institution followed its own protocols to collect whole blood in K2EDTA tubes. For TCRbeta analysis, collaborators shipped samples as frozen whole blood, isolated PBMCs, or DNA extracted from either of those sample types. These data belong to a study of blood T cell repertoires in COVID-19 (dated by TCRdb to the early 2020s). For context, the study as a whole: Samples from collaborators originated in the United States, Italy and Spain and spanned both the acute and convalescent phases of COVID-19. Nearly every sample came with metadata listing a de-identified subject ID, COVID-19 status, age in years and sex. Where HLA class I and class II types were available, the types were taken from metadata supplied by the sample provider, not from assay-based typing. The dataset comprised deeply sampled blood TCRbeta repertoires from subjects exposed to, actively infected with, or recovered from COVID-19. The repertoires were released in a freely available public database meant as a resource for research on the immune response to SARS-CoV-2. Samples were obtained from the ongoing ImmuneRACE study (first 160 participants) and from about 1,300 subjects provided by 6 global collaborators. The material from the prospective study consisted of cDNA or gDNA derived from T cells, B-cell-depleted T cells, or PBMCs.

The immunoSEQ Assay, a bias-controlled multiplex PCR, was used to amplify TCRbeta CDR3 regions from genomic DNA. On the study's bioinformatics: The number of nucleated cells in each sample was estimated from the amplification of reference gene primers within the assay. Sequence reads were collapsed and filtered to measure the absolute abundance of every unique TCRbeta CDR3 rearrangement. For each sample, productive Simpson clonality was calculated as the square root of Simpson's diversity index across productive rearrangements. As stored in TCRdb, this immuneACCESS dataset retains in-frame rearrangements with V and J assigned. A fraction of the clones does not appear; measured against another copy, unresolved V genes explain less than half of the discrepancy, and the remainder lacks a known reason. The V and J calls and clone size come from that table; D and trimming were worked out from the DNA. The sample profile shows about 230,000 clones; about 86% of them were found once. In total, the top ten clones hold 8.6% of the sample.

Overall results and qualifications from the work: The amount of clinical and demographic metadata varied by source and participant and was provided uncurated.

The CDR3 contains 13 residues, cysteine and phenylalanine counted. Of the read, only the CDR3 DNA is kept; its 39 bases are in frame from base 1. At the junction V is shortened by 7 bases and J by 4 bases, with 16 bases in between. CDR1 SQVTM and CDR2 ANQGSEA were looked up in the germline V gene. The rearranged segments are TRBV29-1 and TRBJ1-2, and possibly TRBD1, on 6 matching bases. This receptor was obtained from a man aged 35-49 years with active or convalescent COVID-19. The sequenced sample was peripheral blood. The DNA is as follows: TGCAGCGCTCCACAGGGCGCTGGCTATGGCTACACCTTC. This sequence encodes CSAPQGAGYGYTF.